This TCR beta chain was sequenced during a study of blood T cell repertoires in COVID-19. About the research overall: Sites across the United States, Italy and Spain contributed samples from acute and convalescent COVID-19. From T cells, B-cell-depleted T cells, or PBMCs came the material, which was cDNA or gDNA.

Looked up from germline, CDR1 is SGHTA and CDR2 is FQGNSA. Unmatched junction bases numbered 9, after V lost 3 bases and J lost 7 bases. This CDR3 region has 15 residues. Under the authors' procedure: From reference gene primer amplification, estimates of nucleated cell counts were derived. TCRdb's table, derived via immunoSEQ multiplex PCR, lists solely in-frame clones and lacks some. Clonal size and the V and J genes are those of that table, whereas D and trimming came from the DNA. The table lists 150,000 to 200,000 clones, roughly nine tenths of them singletons. The chain couples TRBV7-2 to TRBJ2-1; 7 nucleotides match TRBD2. Sequenced: peripheral blood. This clonotype was sampled from a man aged 65-85 years with active or convalescent COVID-19. The CDR3 spells CASSFLGGSKNEQFF. The CDR3, as DNA: TGTGCCAGCAGCTTTTTGGGCGGGAGTAAAAATGAGCAGTTCTTC.